This TCR beta chain emerged from a study of T cells in localized non-small cell lung cancer. Data came from immunoSEQ multiplex PCR; TCRdb stores just in-frame clones and leaves some out. The sample lists about 21,000 clones; around 91% were seen once. J lost 2 bases, V lost 5 bases, and 8 bases had no gene match. Germline V gene data show CDR1 as KGHSH and CDR2 as LQKENI. This CDR3 has 15 amino acids. This material consisted of peripheral blood, taken before any cancer treatment. The rearrangement joins TRBV18 to TRBJ2-7, with TRBD1 matching 8 bases. The receptor's source is a man aged 35-75 years with stage I lung adenocarcinoma. The CDR3 is CASSAGTGKTYEQYF. CDR3 coding DNA: TGTGCCAGCTCAGCCGGGACAGGAAAAACCTACGAGCAGTACTTC. The full variable domain, completed using reference TRBV18 and TRBJ2-7, is NAGVMQNPRHLVRRRGQEARLRCSPMKGHSHVYWYRQLPEEGLKFMVYLQKENIIDESGMPKERFSAEFPKEGPSILRIQQVVRGDSAAYFCASSAGTGKTYEQYFGPGTRLTVT.